Each of the 13 T cell receptor beta chains below was sequenced from the same sample in a study of radiotherapy plus CTLA-4 blockade in lung cancer. Profiled with immunoSEQ multiplex PCR; TCRdb holds only in-frame clones, not every one. The table lists 90,000 or so clones, 83% of them singletons. This material consisted of peripheral blood, taken from a patient treated with radiotherapy plus ipilimumab. The receptors derive from a human donor with non-small cell lung cancer who had stable disease on radiotherapy plus ipilimumab.

This sequence joins TRBV4-1 and TRBJ1-2; D remains unclear. Germline CDR1 MGHRA, CDR2 YSYEKL. The CDR3 sequence is 15 residues long. Trimming took off 0 bases at V and 7 bases at J, with 15 bases between the two ends. Here the CDR3 DNA reads TGCGCCAGCAGCCAAGATAGCCGGGTCTTGGGTGGCTACACCTTC. Residues: CASSQDSRVLGGYTF.

Details on this clone: The identical CDR3 is also encoded by other nucleotide sequences in the sample. This chain uses TRBV6-1 with TRBJ2-7; 8 positions match TRBD1. CDR1 is MNHNS, CDR2 SASEGT, per germline. The junction had 3 bases not matched to a gene; V was cut back by 3 bases and J by 5 bases. This CDR3 region has 13 residues. Here the CDR3 reads CASSDGQGNEQYF. In DNA form, the CDR3 reads TGTGCCAGCAGTGATGGACAGGGCAACGAGCAGTACTTC.

This rearrangement joins TRBV28 to TRBJ1-6, with 10 bases that match TRBD1. Trimming cost V 0 bases and J 9 bases; bases outside gene matches: 2. CDR3 length: 15 amino acids. Germline V gene lookup returns CDR1 MDHEN and CDR2 SYDVKM. The DNA for the CDR3 is TGTGCCAGCAGTTTATGGACAGGGGGCCCTTCACCCCTCCACTTT. This codes for CASSLWTGGPSPLHF.

Details on this clone: In the same sample, other DNA sequences code for this CDR3. The V gene is TRBV2, the J gene TRBJ2-7; tentatively, D is TRBD1 or TRBD2 (5 bases each). V lost 6 bases, J lost 3 bases, and 12 bases lay in between. The germline V gene encodes CDR1 SNHLY and CDR2 FYNNEI. The CDR3 consists of 13 residues. In DNA, the CDR3 is TGTGCCAGCAGCGCCGGGACGGGCTACGAGCAGTACTTC. Encoded protein: CASSAGTGYEQYF. Full variable domain (remainder filled in from reference TRBV2 and TRBJ2-7): EPEVTQTPSHQVTQMGQEVILRCVPISNHLYFYWYRQILGQKVEFLVSFYNNEISEKSEIFDDQFSVERPDGSNFTLKIRSTKLEDSAMYFCASSAGTGYEQYFGPGTRLTVT.

V is TRBV28 and J is TRBJ2-7; either TRBD1 or TRBD2 may supply D (7 bases each). The germline V gene encodes CDR1 MDHEN and CDR2 SYDVKM. The V end lost 9 bases, the J end lost 0 bases, and 15 bases lay between the germline ends. The CDR3 is 14 residues long. The CDR3 is CASARGGSSYEQYF. Here the CDR3 DNA reads TGTGCCAGTGCCAGGGGGGGGAGCTCCTACGAGCAGTACTTC.

The rearrangement joins TRBV2 to TRBJ2-1, with D possibly matching TRBD1 (5 bases). Germline CDR1 reads SNHLY; CDR2 reads FYNNEI. The CDR3 covers 14 residues. V lost 7 bases to trimming and J lost 3 bases, with 13 bases between them. The CDR3 loop is CASTKTEVYNEQFF. CDR3 DNA sequence: TGTGCCAGCACTAAGACAGAAGTCTACAATGAGCAGTTCTTC.

The genes are TRBV10-1 and TRBJ1-1; 7 positions agree with TRBD1. The V segment lost 4 bases and the J segment 1 base; nucleotides outside the gene matches: 0. The CDR3 runs 13 residues. In germline, CDR1 is WNHNN, CDR2 SYGVQD (reference sequence). CDR3 region: CASSGQGNTEAFF. CDR3 DNA sequence: TGCGCCAGCAGTGGACAGGGGAACACTGAAGCTTTCTTT.

This clone was found a few times. The rearrangement uses TRBV7-9 and TRBJ2-7; 8 positions match TRBD1. V was clipped by 10 bases and J by 5 bases; unmatched bases: 7. Per the germline V gene, CDR1 is SEHNR and CDR2 is FQNEAQ (reference sequence). This CDR3 contains 12 residues. The CDR3 is CATLGQADEQYF. The CDR3 nucleotides are TGTGCCACCTTGGGACAGGCGGACGAGCAGTACTTC.

This chain connects TRBV7-9 to TRBJ2-7; unclear D gene. The germline CDR1 and CDR2 sequences are SEHNR and FQNEAQ (reference sequence). This CDR3 comprises 12 residues. The germline V and J ends were trimmed by 3 bases and 5 bases, with 8 bases remaining between them. CDR3 sequence (DNA): TGTGCCAGCAGCTTCTTAGGGAACGAGCAGTACTTC. Protein: CASSFLGNEQYF.

The chain carries TRBV18 and TRBJ2-3; 10 nucleotides match TRBD2. V was clipped by 1 base and J by 0 bases; unmatched bases: 7. Germline CDR1 KGHSH, CDR2 LQKENI. The length of the CDR3 is 18 residues. As DNA, the CDR3 is TGTGCCAGCTCACCACTAGCGGGGGGCCCAACCAGCACAGATACGCAGTATTTT. Translation gives CASSPLAGGPTSTDTQYF.

The chain has TRBV25-1 and TRBJ1-5; 7 nucleotides match TRBD1. J was trimmed by 3 bases and V by 5 bases; bases with no gene match: 4. The CDR3 runs 14 residues. Germline V gene sequence: CDR1 MGHDK, CDR2 SYGVNS. The CDR3 is CASSLTGSNQPQHF. The CDR3 bases are TGTGCCAGCAGTCTGACAGGGTCCAATCAGCCCCAGCATTTT.

This chain uses TRBV19 with TRBJ1-2; 7 positions match TRBD1. CDR1 and CDR2 (germline): LNHDA, SQIVND (reference sequence). Losses at the gene ends were 3 bases for V and 7 bases for J; bases not matched to a gene: 11. The CDR3 covers 15 residues. For the CDR3, the DNA is TGTGCCAGTAGTATTAACAGGGGACTCTCCCTTGGCTACACCTTC. Translation gives CASSINRGLSLGYTF.

This chain links TRBV19 with TRBJ2-7; 9 nucleotides match TRBD2. Looked up from germline, CDR1 is LNHDA and CDR2 is SQIVND (reference sequence). The J segment lost 4 bases and the V segment lost 1 base, leaving 11 bases of the junction unmatched. The CDR3 extends over 17 amino acids. CDR3 protein: CASSIAGGRAREYEQYF. CDR3 in DNA: TGTGCCAGTAGTATAGCTGGCGGGAGGGCCAGGGAGTACGAGCAGTACTTC.